This T cell receptor (beta chain) was obtained from a study of T cell repertoires in cytomegalovirus infection. Background on the study: Recently described HLA-C-restricted plus well-studied HLA-B-restricted CMV epitopes were used. It can be stated that public TCR beta signatures indicated CMV infection as well as a matching HLA type.

The CDR3 has 15 residues. V was clipped by 5 bases and J by 2 bases; unmatched bases: 7. Germline V CDR1 and CDR2: SGHAT, FQNNGV. TCRdb processed the reads anew with MiXCR; each CDR3 protein has one entry. The data contain approximately 500,000 distinct CDR3 sequences, more than 30% of them seen just once; the ten biggest clones take up around a sixth. This clonotype showed up just once. What it binds is not known. The chain has TRBV11-2 and TRBJ2-5; 8 bases agree with TRBD2. Sample: cultured PBMCs, taken from culture after CMV antigen stimulation. The sequence came from a human donor in good health (CMV status not recorded). Some clones in this sample may be carry-over from other donors' samples. Here the CDR3 reads CASSESGSRQETQYF. Written as DNA, the CDR3 is TGTGCCAGCAGCGAAAGCGGGAGCCGGCAAGAGACCCAGTACTTC.